These 5 T cell receptor beta chains were sequenced from one sample in a study of T-cell memory formation after mild COVID-19. TCRdb called the 5' RACE reads again in MiXCR, with one record for every CDR3 protein. The data show about 470,000 distinct CDR3 sequences, approximately 18% seen once. Sequenced sample: PBMCs or a T cell subset sorted from them (not recorded which). The receptor set was obtained from an adult woman who had mild COVID-19 (a few samples of this study predate the infection). Cell type and time point are not known.

V gene TRBV29-1 combines with J gene TRBJ2-7, with D perhaps being TRBD1 or TRBD2 (7 bases each). Trimming removed 6 bases from V and 2 bases from J, with 14 bases in between. CDR3 length: 13 residues. The germline V gene has CDR1 SQVTM and CDR2 ANQGSEA. The CDR3 region is CSVRRGGPYEQYF. The CDR3 DNA sequence: TGCAGCGTCCGCAGGGGGGGTCCCTACGAGCAGTACTTC.

This clonotype showed up many times. This chain joins TRBV12-3 or TRBV12-4 and TRBJ1-1; 7 nucleotides match TRBD1. This CDR3 has 14 residues. V shed 8 bases and J 2 bases; nucleotides not matched to a gene: 8. CDR3 sequence: CASGPGTANTEAFF. In DNA form, the CDR3 reads TGTGCCAGCGGCCCTGGGACAGCAAACACTGAAGCTTTCTTT.

This clonotype was detected a few times. The chain recombines TRBV20-1 with TRBJ1-1, with 8 bases that match TRBD1. The germline CDR1 and CDR2 sequences are DFQATT and SNEGSKA (reference sequence). V lost 5 bases and J lost 0; bases outside the gene matches: 8. This CDR3 has 15 amino acids. CDR3 sequence reads: CSADDRGRVNTEAFF. The CDR3 DNA sequence: TGCAGTGCTGACGACAGGGGCCGGGTGAACACTGAAGCTTTCTTT.

The table lists this clonotype with a few counts. J is TRBJ1-3 and V is TRBV6-1, with a weak D call TRBD1 (6 bases). CDR3 length: 13 amino acids. CDR1 is MNHNS, CDR2 SASEGT, per germline. Trimming took 4 bases from V and 7 from J, leaving 11 bases between them. The CDR3 nucleotides are TGTGCCAGCAGTGGGGACATTTGGAACACCATATATTTT. Protein: CASSGDIWNTIYF.

Many counts were recorded for this clonotype. The rearrangement joins TRBV3-1 to TRBJ2-1; D call uncertain. Deletions cut 3 bases from V and 1 base from J, with 10 bases between. The CDR3 extends over 15 amino acids. Per the germline V gene, CDR1 is LGHDT and CDR2 is YNNKEL (reference sequence). CDR3 DNA: TGTGCCAGCAGCCAGAGGCCACTATCCTACAATGAGCAGTTCTTC. Encoded protein: CASSQRPLSYNEQFF.